These 30 T cell receptor beta chains originate from one sample sequenced in a study of T cell repertoires in cytomegalovirus infection. TCRdb reprocessed the reads with MiXCR, giving one entry per CDR3 protein. The top ten clones hold approximately 19% of a sample with about 280,000 distinct CDR3 sequences, approximately 22% of them seen once. No antigen is known for these receptors. Sequences were derived from cultured PBMCs, sampled from culture after CMV antigen stimulation. The receptors come from a human donor in good health (CMV status not recorded). Some clones in this sample may be carry-over from other donors' samples.

This clonotype was found many times. J is TRBJ2-1 and V is TRBV7-2; 13 bases align to TRBD2. This CDR3 comprises 15 residues. V was clipped by 4 bases and J by 4 bases; unmatched bases: 1. The germline V gene encodes CDR1 SGHTA and CDR2 FQGNSA. CDR3 bases: TGTGCCAGCAGCTCGACTAGCGGGGGGTACAATGAGCAGTTCTTC. Its protein is CASSSTSGGYNEQFF.

This clonotype showed up just a few times. V usage is TRBV7-6 and J usage is TRBJ2-7; 10 positions agree with TRBD1. V trimming: 4 bases; J trimming: 6 bases; junction bases outside the gene matches: 9. The CDR3 is 15 residues long. CDR1 and CDR2 from the germline V gene are SGHVS and FNYEAQ. CDR3 bases: TGTGCCAGCAGCTCACCGGGACAGGGGTTCGGCGAGCAGTACTTC. The encoded protein is CASSSPGQGFGEQYF.

The J gene is TRBJ1-1, the V gene TRBV27, with D possibly being TRBD1 (5 bases). The length of the CDR3 is 14 residues. The V gene lost 6 bases and the J gene lost 12 bases, with 23 bases spanning the gap. CDR1 is MNHEY, CDR2 SMNVEV, per germline (reference sequence). The CDR3 DNA follows: TGTGCCAGCAGCATCAACCGTTCAGGGAGGGAATCTTTCTTT. It yields the protein CASSINRSGRESFF.

This clonotype has more than one count but fewer than ten. J is TRBJ2-3 and V is TRBV24-1; 7 bases fit TRBD1. V lost 3 bases to trimming and J lost 1 base; unmatched junction nucleotides: 6. The germline gives CDR1 KGHDR, CDR2 SFDVKD. The CDR3 runs 16 residues. Here the CDR3 DNA reads TGTGCCACCAGTGATGATGACAGGGTCGGCACAGATACGCAGTATTTT. Amino acid sequence: CATSDDDRVGTDTQYF.

The V gene is TRBV29-1, the J gene TRBJ2-1; TRBD2 might be the D (5 bases). In germline, CDR1 is SQVTM, CDR2 ANQGSEA. The CDR3 spans 13 residues. CDR3 DNA: TGCACCACCGAGGGAAGACAAGGTAGTGAGCAGTTCTTC. Amino acid sequence: CTTEGRQGSEQFF.

This clonotype came up a few times. The chain employs TRBV19 and TRBJ2-5; D is unclear. The V end lost 6 bases, the J end lost 2 bases, and 16 bases lay between the germline ends. The CDR3 loop spans 15 amino acids. CDR1 LNHDA and CDR2 SQIVND come from the germline V gene (reference sequence). CDR3 coding DNA: TGTGCCAGTAGCCACGGGTCTCAAGCGCAAGAGACCCAGTACTTC. This gives the protein CASSHGSQAQETQYF.

This clonotype was seen a handful of times. V usage is TRBV7-3 and J usage is TRBJ2-2, with D uncertain. The V gene lost 1 base and the J gene lost 7 bases, with 7 bases spanning the gap. Germline V gene data show CDR1 as SGHTA and CDR2 as FQGTGA. The CDR3 totals 13 residues. The CDR3 sequence is CASSLSPVGELFF. The CDR3 nucleotides read TGTGCCAGCAGCTTAAGTCCGGTCGGGGAGCTGTTTTTT.

This clonotype has only a few counts. An end of the junction does not agree with germline; a read error may underlie this. The CDR3 DNA sequence: TGTGCCACCAGTTCGAGGCGGGAGTACAATGAGCAGTTCTTC. Translating gives CATSSRREYNEQFF. The chain combines TRBV27 with TRBJ2-1, with 7 nucleotides matching TRBD2. CDR1 is MNHEY, CDR2 SMNVEV, per germline (reference sequence). This CDR3 has 14 amino acids.

This clonotype has at least ten counts. V usage is TRBV19 and J usage is TRBJ1-5, with 7 bases fitting TRBD1. After removal of 7 bases from V and 4 bases from J, the junction contained 13 bases not matched to a gene. Germline-derived CDR1 and CDR2 are LNHDA and SQIVND (reference sequence). CDR3 length: 16 amino acids. The CDR3 DNA is TGTGCCAGTACCCGGGGGGCAGGGGGTGATAATCAGCCCCAGCATTTT. This gives the protein CASTRGAGGDNQPQHF.

The CDR3 spells CASSLEADSYEQYV. DNA for the CDR3: TGTGCCAGCAGCTTAGAAGCGGACTCCTACGAGCAGTACGTC. This chain uses TRBV11-2 with TRBJ2-7; tentatively, D is TRBD2 (5 bases). This CDR3 region has 14 residues. Germline lookup yields CDR1 SGHAT and CDR2 FQNNGV. Trimming stripped 0 bases from V and 0 bases from J, with 6 bases between.

The chain links TRBV7-9 to TRBJ1-4; D unclear. V shed 4 bases and J shed 4 bases, with 13 bases lying between them. The CDR3 has 15 amino acids. The germline V gene has CDR1 SEHNR and CDR2 FQNEAQ (reference sequence). CDR3 protein: CASSSETDVNEKLFF. The CDR3 DNA follows: TGTGCCAGCAGCTCCGAGACGGACGTTAATGAAAAACTGTTTTTT. The variable domain in full, completed from reference TRBV7-9 and TRBJ1-4, reads DTGVSQNPRHKITKRGQNVTFRCDPISEHNRLYWYRQTLGQGPEFLTYFQNEAQLEKSRLLSDRFSAERPKGSFSTLEIQRTEQGDSAMYLCASSSETDVNEKLFFGSGTQLSVL.

This clonotype was detected only a few times. The rearrangement joins TRBV24-1 to TRBJ2-1; D gene ambiguous. The CDR3 has 14 residues. CDR1 and CDR2 from the germline V gene are KGHDR and SFDVKD. V was trimmed by 1 base and J by 6 bases, leaving 9 bases between them. DNA for the CDR3: TGTGCCACCAGTGATTTAGGAAGACCCAATGAGCAGTTCTTC. As protein: CATSDLGRPNEQFF.

There are many counts of this clonotype. The genes are TRBV7-2 and TRBJ2-3; TRBD2 aligns across 8 bases. Germline CDR1 SGHTA, CDR2 FQGNSA. V gave up 1 base and J gave up 0 bases; unmatched junction bases: 3. CDR3 length equals 16 residues. The CDR3 DNA is TGTGCCAGCAGCTTAGTACCTAGCGGGAGCACAGATACGCAGTATTTT. Its protein product is CASSLVPSGSTDTQYF.

The gene calls are TRBV28 and TRBJ2-1; 13 bases map to TRBD2. Germline CDR1 reads MDHEN; CDR2 reads SYDVKM. Trimming cost V 4 bases and J 7 bases; bases outside gene matches: 4. CDR3 size: 15 residues. The CDR3 region has the DNA TGTGCCAGCAGTTCGGGACTAGCGGGGCTAAATGAGCAGTTCTTC. Protein: CASSSGLAGLNEQFF.

The chain joins TRBV3-1 to TRBJ2-6; no clear D gene. This CDR3 is built from 14 residues. V gave up 4 bases and J gave up 3 bases, with 7 bases separating them. Looked up from germline, CDR1 is LGHDT and CDR2 is YNNKEL (reference sequence). The DNA of the CDR3 is TGTGCCAGCAGCCTTCCGAGTGGGGCCAACGTCCTGACTTTC. It translates to CASSLPSGANVLTF.

This clonotype was counted many times. The chain couples TRBV11-3 to TRBJ1-2, with a tentative D call TRBD1 (5 bases). CDR1 and CDR2 from the germline V gene are SGHNT and YENEEA. Trimming removed 3 bases from V and 0 bases from J, with 14 bases in between. CDR3 length: 16 residues. The CDR3 bases are TGTGCCAGCAGCTTTCAAACCGGGGCCGCTAACTATGGCTACACCTTC. It encodes CASSFQTGAANYGYTF.

This clonotype appeared a few times. The chain joins TRBV7-8 to TRBJ2-2; D remains unclear. This CDR3 comprises 12 residues. Germline CDR1 and CDR2: SGHVS and FQNEAQ. V was pared by 3 bases and J by 7 bases, with 6 bases between. The CDR3 sequence: CASSFSNGELFF. CDR3 in DNA: TGTGCCAGCAGCTTTTCAAACGGGGAGCTGTTTTTT.

As to this clonotype: This may come from a read error, since a much larger clone is one base off. CDR3 bases: TGTGCCATCAGTGACCGGGCGGGGGCTGAGAGTGAGCAGTTCTTC. This sequence encodes CAISDRAGAESEQFF. The chain is built from TRBV10-3 and TRBJ2-1; TRBD2 is a possible D gene (7 bases). The CDR3 runs 15 residues. V lost 3 bases and J lost 9, with 18 bases in between. Germline V gene lookup returns CDR1 ENHRY and CDR2 SYGVKD.

This clonotype was seen many times. V and J are TRBV12-3 or TRBV12-4 and TRBJ2-1; 7 bases map to TRBD1. With V trimmed by 6 bases and J by 8 bases, 13 bases remained unmatched. The CDR3 has 15 residues. CDR3 nucleotide sequence: TGTGCCAGCAGCCCGGCAAAGACAGGGAACGATGAGCAGTTCTTC. It is translated as CASSPAKTGNDEQFF.

There are many counts of this clonotype. The chain recombines TRBV7-2 with TRBJ1-2; weak D call: TRBD1 (5 bases). In germline, CDR1 is SGHTA, CDR2 FQGNSA. The CDR3 loop spans 13 amino acids. Trimming took 5 bases from V and 4 from J, leaving 11 bases between them. The chain's CDR3 is CASSTGQGYGYTF. The CDR3 DNA reads TGTGCCAGCAGCACCGGCCAGGGCTATGGCTACACCTTC.

V gene TRBV6-1 combines with J gene TRBJ2-2; D is unresolved. Germline CDR1 reads MNHNS; CDR2 reads SASEGT. V was cut by 5 bases and J by 3 bases, with 10 bases left in between. The CDR3 is made up of 14 amino acids. CDR3 sequence (DNA): TGTGCCAGCAGTTTTGCACCGGACACCGGGGAGCTGTTTTTT. Its protein is CASSFAPDTGELFF.

This clonotype was seen repeatedly, ten times or more. The V gene is TRBV9, the J gene TRBJ1-1, with TRBD1 identical over 7 bases. This CDR3 comprises 15 residues. Per the germline V gene, CDR1 is SGDLS and CDR2 is YYNGEE. Trimming at V came to 4 bases and at J to 0 bases, leaving 6 bases not matched to a gene. The CDR3 loop reads CASSPGGLLNTEAFF. DNA of the CDR3: TGTGCCAGCAGCCCAGGGGGGCTCTTGAACACTGAAGCTTTCTTT.

Remarks on this clonotype: This sequence may be a read error, since a much larger clone differs from it by one base. The chain employs TRBV7-6 and TRBJ2-1; 11 nucleotides align to TRBD2. Germline V gives CDR1 SGHVS, CDR2 FNYEAQ. The CDR3 loop spans 15 amino acids. V lost 5 bases, J lost 5 bases, and 5 bases stayed unmatched. The CDR3 region is CASSVTSGRDNEQFF. The CDR3 coding sequence is TGTGCCAGCAGCGTAACTAGCGGGAGAGACAATGAGCAGTTCTTC.

In this sample, this clonotype turned up a few times. The rearrangement links TRBV5-6 to TRBJ2-3; TRBD2 agrees at 11 bases. The CDR3 is 16 amino acids. V lost 4 bases, J lost 5 bases, and 9 bases stayed unmatched. Germline CDR1 and CDR2: SGHDT and YYEEEE. The CDR3 here is CASSPKLAGVLDTQYF. The CDR3 DNA reads TGTGCCAGCAGCCCCAAACTAGCGGGAGTTTTAGATACGCAGTATTTT. The entire variable domain, with the rest obtained from reference TRBV5-6 and TRBJ2-3, is as follows: DAGVTQSPTHLIKTRGQQVTLRCSPKSGHDTVSWYQQALGQGPQFIFQYYEEEERQRGNFPDRFSGHQFPNYSSELNVNALLLGDSALYLCASSPKLAGVLDTQYFGPGTRLTVL.

This clonotype was observed a few times. The V gene is TRBV6-5, the J gene TRBJ1-3; 7 bases align to TRBD1. V trimming: 5 bases; J trimming: 0 bases; junction bases outside the gene matches: 7. The CDR3 sequence is 16 residues long. Per germline, CDR1 MNHEY and CDR2 SVGAGI. CDR3 loop: CASSHQGVYSGNTIYF. The CDR3 coding sequence is TGTGCCAGCAGTCACCAGGGGGTTTACTCTGGAAACACCATATATTTT.

The chain carries TRBV18 and TRBJ1-1; D gene ambiguous. The CDR3 extends over 15 amino acids. V shed 3 bases and J shed 5 bases, with 16 bases lying between them. Germline CDR1 reads KGHSH; CDR2 reads LQKENI. This chain's CDR3 is CASSPFGQEGTEAFF. The DNA for the CDR3 is TGTGCCAGCTCACCGTTTGGCCAAGAGGGAACTGAAGCTTTCTTT.

CDR3 DNA sequence: TGTGCCAGCAGCCCTGACCGGACAGGGACCTATGGCTACACCTTC. It codes for CASSPDRTGTYGYTF. This chain links TRBV6-2 or TRBV6-3 with TRBJ1-2; 8 nucleotides line up with TRBD1. This CDR3 comprises 15 residues. With 6 bases clipped from V and 4 bases from J, the junction kept 10 bases outside the gene matches. CDR1 is MNHEY, CDR2 SVGEGT, per germline.

The chain is built from TRBV5-4 and TRBJ2-1; D gene uncertain. CDR1 and CDR2 (germline): SGHNT, YYREEE (reference sequence). The CDR3 is 16 residues long. The V end was cut by 4 bases, the J end by 0 bases, with 14 bases between. CDR3 loop: CASSQLLQSSYNEQFF. In nucleotides, the CDR3 is TGTGCCAGCAGCCAACTGCTACAGAGCTCCTACAATGAGCAGTTCTTC.

This clonotype was seen repeatedly, ten times or more. The chain carries TRBV7-2 and TRBJ2-7, with D tentatively TRBD1 (6 bases). V was clipped by 3 bases and J by 3 bases, with 9 bases between them. The length of the CDR3 is 13 residues. Germline V gives CDR1 SGHTA, CDR2 FQGNSA. The CDR3 is CASSFGGDYEQYF. The CDR3 DNA sequence: TGTGCCAGCAGCTTTGGGGGCGACTACGAGCAGTACTTC.

The genes are TRBV9 and TRBJ2-1; TRBD2 agrees at 10 bases. CDR1 SGDLS and CDR2 YYNGEE come from the germline V gene. The CDR3 consists of 15 residues. The trim removed 3 bases at V and 7 bases at J, leaving 7 bases unmatched. CDR3 loop: CASSGSGRDENEQFF. The CDR3 coding sequence is TGTGCCAGCAGCGGAAGCGGGAGGGACGAAAATGAGCAGTTCTTC.